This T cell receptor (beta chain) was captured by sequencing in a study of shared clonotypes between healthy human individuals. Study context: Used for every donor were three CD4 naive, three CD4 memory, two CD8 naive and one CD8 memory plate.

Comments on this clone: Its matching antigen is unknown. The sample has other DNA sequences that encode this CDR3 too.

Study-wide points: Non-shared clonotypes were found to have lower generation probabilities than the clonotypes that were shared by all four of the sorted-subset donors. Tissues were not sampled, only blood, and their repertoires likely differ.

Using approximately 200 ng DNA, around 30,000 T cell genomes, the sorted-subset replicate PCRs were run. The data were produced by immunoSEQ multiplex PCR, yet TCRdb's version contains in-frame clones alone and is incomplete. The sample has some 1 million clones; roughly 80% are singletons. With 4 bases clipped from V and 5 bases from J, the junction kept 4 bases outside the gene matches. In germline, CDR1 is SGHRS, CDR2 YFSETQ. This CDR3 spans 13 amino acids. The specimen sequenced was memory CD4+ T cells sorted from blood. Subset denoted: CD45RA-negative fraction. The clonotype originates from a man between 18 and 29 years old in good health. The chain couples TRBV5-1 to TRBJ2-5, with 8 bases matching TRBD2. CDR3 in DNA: TGCGCCAGCAGCCTAGCGGGTTCGGAGACCCAGTACTTC. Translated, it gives CASSLAGSETQYF.